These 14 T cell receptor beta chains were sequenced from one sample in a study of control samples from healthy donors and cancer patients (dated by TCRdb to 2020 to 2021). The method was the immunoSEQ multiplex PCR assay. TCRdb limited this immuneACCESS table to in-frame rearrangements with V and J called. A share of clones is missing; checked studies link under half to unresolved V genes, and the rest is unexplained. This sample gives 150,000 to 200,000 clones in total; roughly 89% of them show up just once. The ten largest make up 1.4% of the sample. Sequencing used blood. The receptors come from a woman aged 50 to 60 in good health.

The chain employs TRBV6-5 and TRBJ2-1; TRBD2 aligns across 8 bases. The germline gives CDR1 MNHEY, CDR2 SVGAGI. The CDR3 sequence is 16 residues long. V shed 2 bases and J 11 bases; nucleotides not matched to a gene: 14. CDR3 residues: CASSYARGGNNEKQFF. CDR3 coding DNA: TGTGCCAGCAGTTACGCCCGGGGGGGTAATAATGAAAAGCAGTTCTTC.

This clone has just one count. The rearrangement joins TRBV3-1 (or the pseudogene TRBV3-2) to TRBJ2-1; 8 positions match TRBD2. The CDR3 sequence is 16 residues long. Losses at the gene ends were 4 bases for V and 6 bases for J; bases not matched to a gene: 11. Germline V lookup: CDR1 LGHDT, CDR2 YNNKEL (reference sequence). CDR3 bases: TGTGCCAGCAGCCGCGGACTAGCCGAGCGTGGCAATGAGCAGTTCTTC. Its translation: CASSRGLAERGNEQFF.

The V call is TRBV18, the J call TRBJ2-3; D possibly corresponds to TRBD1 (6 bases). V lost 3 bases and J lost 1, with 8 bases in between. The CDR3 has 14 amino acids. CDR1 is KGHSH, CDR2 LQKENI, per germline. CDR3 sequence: CASSPAGGTDTQYF. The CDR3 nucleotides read TGTGCCAGCTCACCGGCAGGGGGCACAGATACGCAGTATTTT.

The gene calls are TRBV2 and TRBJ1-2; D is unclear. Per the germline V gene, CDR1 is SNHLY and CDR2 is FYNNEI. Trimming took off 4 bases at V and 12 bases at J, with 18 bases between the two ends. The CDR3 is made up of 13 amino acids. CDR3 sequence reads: CASSGTSYPADTF. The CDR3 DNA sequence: TGTGCCAGCAGTGGAACCTCGTACCCGGCGGACACCTTC.

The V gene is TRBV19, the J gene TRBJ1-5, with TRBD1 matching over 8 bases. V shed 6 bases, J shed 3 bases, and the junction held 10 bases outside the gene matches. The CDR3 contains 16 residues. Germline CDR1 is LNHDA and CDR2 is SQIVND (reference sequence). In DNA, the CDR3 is TGTGCCAGTAGCTCAGGTCGACAGGGGATCAATCAGCCCCAGCATTTT. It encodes CASSSGRQGINQPQHF.

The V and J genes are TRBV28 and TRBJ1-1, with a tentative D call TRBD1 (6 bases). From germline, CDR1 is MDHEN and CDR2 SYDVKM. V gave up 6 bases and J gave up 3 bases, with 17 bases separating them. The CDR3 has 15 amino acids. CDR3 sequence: CASSKAGGRDTEAFF. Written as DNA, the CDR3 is TGTGCCAGCAGCAAAGCTGGGGGGCGTGACACTGAAGCTTTCTTT.

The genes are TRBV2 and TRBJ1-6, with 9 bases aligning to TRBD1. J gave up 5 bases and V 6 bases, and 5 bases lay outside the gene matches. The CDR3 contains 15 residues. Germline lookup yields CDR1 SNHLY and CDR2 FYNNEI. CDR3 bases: TGTGCCAGCAGGAGGGACAGGGTAGATAATTCACCCCTCCACTTT. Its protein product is CASRRDRVDNSPLHF.

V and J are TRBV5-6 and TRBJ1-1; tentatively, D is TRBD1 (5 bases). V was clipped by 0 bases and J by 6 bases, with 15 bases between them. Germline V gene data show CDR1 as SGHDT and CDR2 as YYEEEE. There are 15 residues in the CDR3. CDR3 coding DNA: TGTGCCAGCAGCTTGGTTGGGGCGGGACGGCCTGAAGCTTTCTTT. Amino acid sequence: CASSLVGAGRPEAFF.

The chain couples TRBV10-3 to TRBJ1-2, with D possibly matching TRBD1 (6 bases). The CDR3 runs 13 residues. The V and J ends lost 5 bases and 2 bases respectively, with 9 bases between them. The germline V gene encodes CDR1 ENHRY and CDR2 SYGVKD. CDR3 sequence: CAISLQGNYGYTF. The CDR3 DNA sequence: TGTGCCATCAGTCTACAGGGAAACTATGGCTACACCTTC.

The CDR3 sequence: CATPKSEPSTDTQYF. CDR3 coding DNA: TGTGCCACCCCCAAGAGCGAGCCGAGCACAGATACGCAGTATTTT. The rearrangement links TRBV10-3 to TRBJ2-3; no definite D call. The CDR3 contains 15 residues. V lost 10 bases, J lost 0 bases, and 17 bases lay in between. The germline V gene encodes CDR1 ENHRY and CDR2 SYGVKD.

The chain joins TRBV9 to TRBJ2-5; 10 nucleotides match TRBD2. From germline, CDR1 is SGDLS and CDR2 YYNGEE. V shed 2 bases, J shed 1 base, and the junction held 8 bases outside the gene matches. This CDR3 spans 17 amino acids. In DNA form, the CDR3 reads TGTGCCAGCAGCGTTGACCTAGCGGGAGCGAGCCAAGAGACCCAGTACTTC. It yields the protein CASSVDLAGASQETQYF.

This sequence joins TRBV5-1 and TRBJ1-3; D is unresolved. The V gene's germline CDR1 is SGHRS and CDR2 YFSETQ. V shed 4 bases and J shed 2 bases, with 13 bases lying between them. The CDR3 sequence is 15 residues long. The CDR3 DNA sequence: TGCGCCAGCAGCCCTATGGGAGGACCTGGAAACACCATATATTTT. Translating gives CASSPMGGPGNTIYF. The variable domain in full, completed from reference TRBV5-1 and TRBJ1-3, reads KAGVTQTPRYLIKTRGQQVTLSCSPISGHRSVSWYQQTPGQGLQFLFEYFSETQRNKGNFPGRFSGRQFSNSRSEMNVSTLELGDSALYLCASSPMGGPGNTIYFGEGSWLTVV.

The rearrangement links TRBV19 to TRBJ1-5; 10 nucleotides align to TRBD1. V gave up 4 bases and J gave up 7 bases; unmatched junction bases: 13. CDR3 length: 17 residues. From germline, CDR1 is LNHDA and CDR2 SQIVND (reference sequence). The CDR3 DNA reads TGTGCCAGTAGTACGACCGGGACAGGGGTCTTCAGGCAGCCCCAGCATTTT. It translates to CASSTTGTGVFRQPQHF.

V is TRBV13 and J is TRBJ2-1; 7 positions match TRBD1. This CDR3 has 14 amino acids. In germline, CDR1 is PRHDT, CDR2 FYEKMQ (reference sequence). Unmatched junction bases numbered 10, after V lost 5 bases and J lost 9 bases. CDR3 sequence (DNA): TGTGCCAGCAGCCCCCGACAGGGAACGGTTGAGCAGTTCTTC. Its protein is CASSPRQGTVEQFF.